This T cell receptor (beta chain) is drawn from a study of CD8 T cells in ankylosing spondylitis. Only a few counts were recorded for this clonotype. What it recognizes is unknown. Construction of TCR beta libraries was performed using quantitative 5'-RACE with molecular barcodes. TCRdb redid the calling of the 5' RACE reads with MiXCR, one entry per CDR3 protein. The data show about 390,000 distinct CDR3 sequences, with around 20% seen just once and roughly 16% held by the top ten. The germline gives CDR1 SGDLS, CDR2 YYNGEE. V was shortened by 0 bases and J by 2 bases, with 9 bases between the two germline ends. The CDR3 spans 14 residues. Notes on the study in general: The authors reported significant enrichment of disease-linked clones in matched ankylosing spondylitis synovial fluid. Peripheral blood samples showed relatively rare disease-linked clones, and these clones were CD8+. For ankylosing spondylitis blood, a TCR beta motif of seven to nine highly homologous variants appeared characteristic.

The source of this sequence is a male donor with ankylosing spondylitis. The rearrangement links TRBV9 to TRBJ2-7; D is uncertain. Sequencing was performed on blood, either unsorted or a sorted T cell fraction (not recorded which). The CDR3 loop reads CASSVGELPYEQYF. Written as DNA, the CDR3 is TGTGCCAGCAGCGTAGGTGAGCTACCCTACGAGCAGTACTTC.